The text below deals with one T cell receptor (beta chain). These data are taken from a study of blood T cell repertoires in COVID-19. Generated by immunoSEQ multiplex PCR, the TCRdb table keeps only in-frame clones and is missing some. This repertoire shows around 77,000 clones, under 95% found once; its top ten account for around 4.5%. Sequencing input: peripheral blood. The sequence derives from a woman aged 60-75 years with active COVID-19.

The CDR3 protein is CASSVRLAGGGELFF. CDR3 sequence (DNA): TGTGCCAGCAGTGTAAGACTAGCGGGAGGCGGGGAGCTGTTTTTT. The chain uses TRBV2 and TRBJ2-2; 13 nucleotides agree with TRBD2. CDR3 length equals 15 residues. Trimming took 4 bases from V and 7 from J; bases not matched to a gene: 3. Germline V gene sequence: CDR1 SNHLY, CDR2 FYNNEI.